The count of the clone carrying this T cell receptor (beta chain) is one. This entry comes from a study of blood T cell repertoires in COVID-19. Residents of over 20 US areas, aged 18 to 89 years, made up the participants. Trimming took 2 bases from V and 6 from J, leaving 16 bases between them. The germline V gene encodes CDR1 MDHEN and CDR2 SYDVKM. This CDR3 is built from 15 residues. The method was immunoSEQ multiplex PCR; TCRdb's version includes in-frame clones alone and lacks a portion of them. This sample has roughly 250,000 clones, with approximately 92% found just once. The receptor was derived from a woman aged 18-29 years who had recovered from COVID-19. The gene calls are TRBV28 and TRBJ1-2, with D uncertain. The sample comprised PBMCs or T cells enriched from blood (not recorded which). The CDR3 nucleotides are TGTGCCAGCAGTTTACAGCCGGACTTAAGGGATGGCTACACCTTC. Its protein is CASSLQPDLRDGYTF.